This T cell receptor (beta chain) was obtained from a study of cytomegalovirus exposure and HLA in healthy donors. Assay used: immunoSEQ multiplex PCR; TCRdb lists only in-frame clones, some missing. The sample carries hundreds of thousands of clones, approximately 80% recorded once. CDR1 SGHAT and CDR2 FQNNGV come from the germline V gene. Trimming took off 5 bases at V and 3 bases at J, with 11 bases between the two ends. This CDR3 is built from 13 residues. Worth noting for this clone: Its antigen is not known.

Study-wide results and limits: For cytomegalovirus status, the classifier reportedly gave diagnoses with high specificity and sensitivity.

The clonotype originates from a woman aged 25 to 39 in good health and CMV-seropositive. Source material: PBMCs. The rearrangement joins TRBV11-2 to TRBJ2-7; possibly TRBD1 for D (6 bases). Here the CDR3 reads CASSLWTDYEQYF. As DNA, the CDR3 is TGTGCCAGCAGCCTATGGACAGACTACGAGCAGTACTTC.